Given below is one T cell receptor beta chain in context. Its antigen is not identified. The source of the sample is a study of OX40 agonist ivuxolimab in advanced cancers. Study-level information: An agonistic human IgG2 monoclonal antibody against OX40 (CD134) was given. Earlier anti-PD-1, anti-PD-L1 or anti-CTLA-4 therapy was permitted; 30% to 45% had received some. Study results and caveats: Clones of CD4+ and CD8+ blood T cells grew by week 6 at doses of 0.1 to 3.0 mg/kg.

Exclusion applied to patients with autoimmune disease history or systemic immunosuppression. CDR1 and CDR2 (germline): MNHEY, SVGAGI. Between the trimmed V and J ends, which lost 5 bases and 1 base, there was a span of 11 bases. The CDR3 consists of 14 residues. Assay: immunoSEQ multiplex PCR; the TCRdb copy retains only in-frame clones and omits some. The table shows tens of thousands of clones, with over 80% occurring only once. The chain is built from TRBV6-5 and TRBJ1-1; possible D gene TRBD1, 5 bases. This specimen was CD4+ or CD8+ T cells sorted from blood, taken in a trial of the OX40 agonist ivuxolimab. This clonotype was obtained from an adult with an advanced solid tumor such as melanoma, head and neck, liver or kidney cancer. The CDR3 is CASSVRGGNTEAFF. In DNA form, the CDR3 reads TGTGCCAGCAGTGTACGGGGGGGGAACACTGAAGCTTTCTTT.